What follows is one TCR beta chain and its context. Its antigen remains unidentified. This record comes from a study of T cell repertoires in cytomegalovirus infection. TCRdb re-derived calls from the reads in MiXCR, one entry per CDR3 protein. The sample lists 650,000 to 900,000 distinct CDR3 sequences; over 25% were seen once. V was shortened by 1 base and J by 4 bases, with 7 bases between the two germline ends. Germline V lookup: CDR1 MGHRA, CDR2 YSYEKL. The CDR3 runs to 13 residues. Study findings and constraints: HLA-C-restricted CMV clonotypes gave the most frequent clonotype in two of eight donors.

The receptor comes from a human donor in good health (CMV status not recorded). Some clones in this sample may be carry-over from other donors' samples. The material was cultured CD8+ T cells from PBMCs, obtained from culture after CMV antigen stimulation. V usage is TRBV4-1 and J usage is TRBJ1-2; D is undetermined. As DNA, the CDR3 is TGCGCCAGCAGCCAAGCCACAACCTATGGCTACACCTTC. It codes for CASSQATTYGYTF.